Given below is one T cell receptor (beta chain) in context. V was trimmed by 6 bases and J by 2 bases, leaving 11 bases between them. The CDR3 consists of 14 residues. Germline V CDR1 and CDR2: ENHRY, SYGVKD. This specimen comes from a study of CD8 T cells in Susac syndrome. Reverse transcription used about 0.45 to 1 ug RNA and random hexamers. Amplification of the TCR beta CDR3 was carried out by immunoSEQ multiplex PCR, which spanned a total of 54 Vbeta and 13 Jbeta segments. TCRdb re-called the immunoSEQ multiplex PCR reads with MiXCR, one entry per CDR3 protein. The sample shows about 300,000 distinct CDR3 sequences, about 90% of them seen only once.

The specimen was CD4+ T cells from PBMCs. The chain is built from TRBV10-3 and TRBJ1-5, with D possibly matching TRBD1 (6 bases). This TCR came from a human donor with multiple sclerosis. CDR3 residues: CAIRGGLGNQPQHF. DNA of the CDR3: TGTGCCATCAGAGGGGGGCTCGGCAATCAGCCCCAGCATTTT.